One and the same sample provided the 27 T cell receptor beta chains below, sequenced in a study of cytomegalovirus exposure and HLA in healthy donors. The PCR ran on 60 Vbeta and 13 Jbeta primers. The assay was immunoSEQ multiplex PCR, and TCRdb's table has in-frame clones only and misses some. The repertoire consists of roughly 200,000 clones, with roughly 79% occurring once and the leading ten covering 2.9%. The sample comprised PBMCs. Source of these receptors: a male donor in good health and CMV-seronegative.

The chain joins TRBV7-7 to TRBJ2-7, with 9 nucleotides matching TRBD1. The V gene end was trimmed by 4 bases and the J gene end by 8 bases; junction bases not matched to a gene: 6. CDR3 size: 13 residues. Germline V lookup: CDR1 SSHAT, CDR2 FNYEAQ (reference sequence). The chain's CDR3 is CASSSDRGRQQYF. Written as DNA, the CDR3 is TGTGCCAGCAGCTCGGACAGGGGCCGACAGCAGTACTTC.

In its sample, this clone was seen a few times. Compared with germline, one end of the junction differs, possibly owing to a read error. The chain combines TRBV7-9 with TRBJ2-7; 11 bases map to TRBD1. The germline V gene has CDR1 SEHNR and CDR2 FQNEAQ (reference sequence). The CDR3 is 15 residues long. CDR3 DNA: TGTTCCAGCAGCGCCAAGGGACAGGGGGTTTACGAGCAGTACTTC. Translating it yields CSSSAKGQGVYEQYF.

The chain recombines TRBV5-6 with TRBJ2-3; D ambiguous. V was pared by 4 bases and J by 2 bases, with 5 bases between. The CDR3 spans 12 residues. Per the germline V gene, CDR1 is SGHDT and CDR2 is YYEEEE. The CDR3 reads CASSRVTDTQYF. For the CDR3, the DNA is TGTGCCAGCAGCCGGGTCACAGATACGCAGTATTTT.

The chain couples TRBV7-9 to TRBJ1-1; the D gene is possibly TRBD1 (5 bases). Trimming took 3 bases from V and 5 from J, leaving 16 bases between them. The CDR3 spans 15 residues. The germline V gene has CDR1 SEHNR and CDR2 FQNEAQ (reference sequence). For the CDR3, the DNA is TGTGCCAGCAGCTTCGCGGGGCAGGGTAGGACTGAAGCTTTCTTT. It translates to CASSFAGQGRTEAFF.

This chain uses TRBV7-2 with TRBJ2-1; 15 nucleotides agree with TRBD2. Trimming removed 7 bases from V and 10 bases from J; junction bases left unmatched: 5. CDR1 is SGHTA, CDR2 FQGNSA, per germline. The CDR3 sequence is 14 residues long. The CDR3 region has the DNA TGTGCCAGCACCTCCGGGACTAGCGGGAGGGAGCAGTTCTTC. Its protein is CASTSGTSGREQFF.

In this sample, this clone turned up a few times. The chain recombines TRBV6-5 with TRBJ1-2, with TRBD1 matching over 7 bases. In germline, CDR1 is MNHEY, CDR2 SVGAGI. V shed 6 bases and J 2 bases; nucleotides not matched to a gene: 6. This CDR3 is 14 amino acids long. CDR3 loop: CASSSTGRNYGYTF. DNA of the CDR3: TGTGCCAGCAGCTCGACAGGGAGGAACTATGGCTACACCTTC.

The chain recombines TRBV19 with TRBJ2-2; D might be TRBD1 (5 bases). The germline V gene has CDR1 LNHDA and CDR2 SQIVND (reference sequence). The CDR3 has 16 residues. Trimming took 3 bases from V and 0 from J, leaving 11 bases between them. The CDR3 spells CASSIGQGTNTGELFF. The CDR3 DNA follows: TGTGCCAGTAGTATTGGGCAGGGCACGAACACCGGGGAGCTGTTTTTT.

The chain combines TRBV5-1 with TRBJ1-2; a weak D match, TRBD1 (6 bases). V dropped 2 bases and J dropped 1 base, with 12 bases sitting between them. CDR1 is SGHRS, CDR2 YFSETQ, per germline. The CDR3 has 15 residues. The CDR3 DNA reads TGCGCCAGCAGCTTTGCGACAGGAATTAACTATGGCTACACCTTC. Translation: CASSFATGINYGYTF.

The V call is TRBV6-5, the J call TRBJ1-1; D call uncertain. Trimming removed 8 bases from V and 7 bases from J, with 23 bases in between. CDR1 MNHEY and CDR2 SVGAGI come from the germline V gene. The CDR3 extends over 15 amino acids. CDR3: CASQPPDSGYFEAFF. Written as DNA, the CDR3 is TGTGCCAGCCAACCCCCCGACTCCGGGTACTTTGAAGCTTTCTTT.

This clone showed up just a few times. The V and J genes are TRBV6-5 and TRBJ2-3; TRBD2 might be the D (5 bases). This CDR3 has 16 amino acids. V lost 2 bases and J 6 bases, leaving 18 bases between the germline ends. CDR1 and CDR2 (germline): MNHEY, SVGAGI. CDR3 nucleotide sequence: TGTGCCAGCAGTTACGGGAGCTTAGCCCGTACTGATACGCAGTATTTT. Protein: CASSYGSLARTDTQYF.

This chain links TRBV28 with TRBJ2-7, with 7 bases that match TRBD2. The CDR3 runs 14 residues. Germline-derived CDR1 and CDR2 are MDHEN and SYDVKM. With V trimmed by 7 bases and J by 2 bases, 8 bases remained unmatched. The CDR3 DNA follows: TGTGCCAGCATGCTCACGGCGGGAGCCTACGAGCAGTACTTC. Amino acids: CASMLTAGAYEQYF.

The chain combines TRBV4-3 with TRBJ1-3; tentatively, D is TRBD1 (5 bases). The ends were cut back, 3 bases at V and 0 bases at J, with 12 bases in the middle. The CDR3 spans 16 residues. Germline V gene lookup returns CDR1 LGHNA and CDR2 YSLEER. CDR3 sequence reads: CASSQTVTGSGNTIYF. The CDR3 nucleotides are TGCGCCAGCAGCCAGACAGTAACCGGCTCTGGAAACACCATATATTTT.

CDR3 in amino acids: CASSTPGVAKNIQYF. DNA of the CDR3: TGTGCCAGTAGTACCCCCGGGGTTGCCAAAAACATTCAGTACTTC. The chain has TRBV19 and TRBJ2-4; D perhaps matches TRBD2 (5 bases). V lost 4 bases to trimming and J lost 1 base, with 11 bases between them. CDR3 size: 15 residues. Germline V gene sequence: CDR1 LNHDA, CDR2 SQIVND (reference sequence).

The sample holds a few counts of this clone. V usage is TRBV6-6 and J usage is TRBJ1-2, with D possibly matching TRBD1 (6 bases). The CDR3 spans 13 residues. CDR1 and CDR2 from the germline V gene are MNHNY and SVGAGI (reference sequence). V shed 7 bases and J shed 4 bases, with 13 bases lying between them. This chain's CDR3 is CASTPQGAYGYTF. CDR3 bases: TGTGCCAGCACCCCACAGGGCGCCTATGGCTACACCTTC.

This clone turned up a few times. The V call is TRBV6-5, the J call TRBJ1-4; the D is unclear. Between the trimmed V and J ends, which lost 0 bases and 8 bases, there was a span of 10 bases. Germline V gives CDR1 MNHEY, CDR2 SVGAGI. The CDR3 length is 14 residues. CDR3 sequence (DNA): TGTGCCAGCAGTTACTCTAGGTCAGGAGAAAAACTGTTTTTT. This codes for CASSYSRSGEKLFF.

The CDR3 is CSVEERVGEAFF. The CDR3 region has the DNA TGCAGCGTTGAAGAGCGGGTCGGTGAAGCTTTCTTT. The gene calls are TRBV29-1 and TRBJ1-1; D ambiguous. Germline assignment: CDR1 SQVTM and CDR2 ANQGSEA. With 0 bases removed from V and 7 bases from J, the gap between germline ends came to 9 bases. The CDR3 extends over 12 amino acids.

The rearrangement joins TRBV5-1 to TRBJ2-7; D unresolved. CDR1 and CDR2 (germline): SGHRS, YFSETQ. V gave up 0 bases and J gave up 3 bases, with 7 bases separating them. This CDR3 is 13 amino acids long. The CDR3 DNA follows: TGCGCCAGCAGCTTGGCCCCGGGCTACGAGCAGTACTTC. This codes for CASSLAPGYEQYF.

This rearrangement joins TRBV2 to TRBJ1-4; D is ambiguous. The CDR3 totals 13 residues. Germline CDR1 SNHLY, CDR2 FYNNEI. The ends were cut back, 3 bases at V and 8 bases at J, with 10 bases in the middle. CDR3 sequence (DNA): TGTGCCAGCAGTGATGGTCAGATGGAAAAACTGTTTTTT. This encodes CASSDGQMEKLFF.

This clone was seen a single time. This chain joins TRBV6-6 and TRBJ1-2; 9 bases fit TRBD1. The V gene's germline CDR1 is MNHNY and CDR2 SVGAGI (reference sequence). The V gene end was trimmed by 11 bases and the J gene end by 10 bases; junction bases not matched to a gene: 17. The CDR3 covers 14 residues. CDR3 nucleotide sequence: TGTGCCTCGACGGGGACAGGGTTTAGTCGTCTCTACACCTTC. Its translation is CASTGTGFSRLYTF.

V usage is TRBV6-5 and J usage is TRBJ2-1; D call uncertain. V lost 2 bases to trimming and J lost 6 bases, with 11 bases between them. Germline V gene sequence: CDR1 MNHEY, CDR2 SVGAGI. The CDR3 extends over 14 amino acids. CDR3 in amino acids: CASSYGGQVNEQFF. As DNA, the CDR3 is TGTGCCAGCAGTTACGGTGGTCAGGTCAATGAGCAGTTCTTC.

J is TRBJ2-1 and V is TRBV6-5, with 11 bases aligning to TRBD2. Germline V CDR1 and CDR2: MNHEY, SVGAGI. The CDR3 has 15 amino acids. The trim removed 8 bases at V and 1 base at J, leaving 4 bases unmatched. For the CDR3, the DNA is TGTGCCAGCGGGACTAGCGGTTATTCCTACAATGAGCAGTTCTTC. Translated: CASGTSGYSYNEQFF.

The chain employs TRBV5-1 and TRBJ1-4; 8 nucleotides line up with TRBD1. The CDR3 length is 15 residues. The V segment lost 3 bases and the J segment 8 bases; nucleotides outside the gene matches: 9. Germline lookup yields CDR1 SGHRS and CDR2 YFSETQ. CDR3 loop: CASSSQQGGAEKLFF. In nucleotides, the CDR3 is TGCGCCAGCAGCTCCCAACAGGGGGGGGCAGAAAAACTGTTTTTT.

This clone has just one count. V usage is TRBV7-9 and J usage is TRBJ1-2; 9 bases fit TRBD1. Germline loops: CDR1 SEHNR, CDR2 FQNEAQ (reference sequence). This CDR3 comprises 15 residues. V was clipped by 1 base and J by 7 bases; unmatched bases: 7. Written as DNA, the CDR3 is TGTGCCAGCAGCTTAGTACAGGGGGCTGGCTCTGGCTACACCTTC. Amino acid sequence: CASSLVQGAGSGYTF. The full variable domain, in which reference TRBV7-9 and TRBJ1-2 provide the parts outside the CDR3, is DTGVSQNPRHKITKRGQNVTFRCDPISEHNRLYWYRQTLGQGPEFLTYFQNEAQLEKSRLLSDRFSAERPKGSFSTLEIQRTEQGDSAMYLCASSLVQGAGSGYTFGSGTRLTVV.

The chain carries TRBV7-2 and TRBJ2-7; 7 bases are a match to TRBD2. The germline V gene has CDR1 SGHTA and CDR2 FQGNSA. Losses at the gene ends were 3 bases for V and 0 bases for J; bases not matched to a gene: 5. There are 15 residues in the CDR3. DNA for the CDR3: TGTGCCAGCAGCTTCAGCGGGACTATCTCCTACGAGCAGTACTTC. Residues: CASSFSGTISYEQYF.

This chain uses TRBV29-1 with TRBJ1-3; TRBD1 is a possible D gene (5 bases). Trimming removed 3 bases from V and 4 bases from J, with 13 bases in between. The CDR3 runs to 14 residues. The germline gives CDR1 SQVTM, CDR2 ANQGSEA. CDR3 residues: CSVDAGPGGNTIYF. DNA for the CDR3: TGCAGCGTTGATGCAGGGCCGGGCGGAAACACCATATATTTT.

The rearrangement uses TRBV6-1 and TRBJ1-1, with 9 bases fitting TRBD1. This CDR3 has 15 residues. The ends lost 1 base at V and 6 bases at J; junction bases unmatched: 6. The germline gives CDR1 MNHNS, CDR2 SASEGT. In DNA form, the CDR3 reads TGTGCCAGCAGTGAAGGACAGGGGGTCTTAGCTGAAGCTTTCTTT. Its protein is CASSEGQGVLAEAFF.

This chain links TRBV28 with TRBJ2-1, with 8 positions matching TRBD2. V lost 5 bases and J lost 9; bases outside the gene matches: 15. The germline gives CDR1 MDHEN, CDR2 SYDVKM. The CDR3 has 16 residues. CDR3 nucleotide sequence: TGTGCCAGCAGTCCCATAGCGGGGCCGTACGTTGGTGAGCAGTTCTTC. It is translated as CASSPIAGPYVGEQFF.